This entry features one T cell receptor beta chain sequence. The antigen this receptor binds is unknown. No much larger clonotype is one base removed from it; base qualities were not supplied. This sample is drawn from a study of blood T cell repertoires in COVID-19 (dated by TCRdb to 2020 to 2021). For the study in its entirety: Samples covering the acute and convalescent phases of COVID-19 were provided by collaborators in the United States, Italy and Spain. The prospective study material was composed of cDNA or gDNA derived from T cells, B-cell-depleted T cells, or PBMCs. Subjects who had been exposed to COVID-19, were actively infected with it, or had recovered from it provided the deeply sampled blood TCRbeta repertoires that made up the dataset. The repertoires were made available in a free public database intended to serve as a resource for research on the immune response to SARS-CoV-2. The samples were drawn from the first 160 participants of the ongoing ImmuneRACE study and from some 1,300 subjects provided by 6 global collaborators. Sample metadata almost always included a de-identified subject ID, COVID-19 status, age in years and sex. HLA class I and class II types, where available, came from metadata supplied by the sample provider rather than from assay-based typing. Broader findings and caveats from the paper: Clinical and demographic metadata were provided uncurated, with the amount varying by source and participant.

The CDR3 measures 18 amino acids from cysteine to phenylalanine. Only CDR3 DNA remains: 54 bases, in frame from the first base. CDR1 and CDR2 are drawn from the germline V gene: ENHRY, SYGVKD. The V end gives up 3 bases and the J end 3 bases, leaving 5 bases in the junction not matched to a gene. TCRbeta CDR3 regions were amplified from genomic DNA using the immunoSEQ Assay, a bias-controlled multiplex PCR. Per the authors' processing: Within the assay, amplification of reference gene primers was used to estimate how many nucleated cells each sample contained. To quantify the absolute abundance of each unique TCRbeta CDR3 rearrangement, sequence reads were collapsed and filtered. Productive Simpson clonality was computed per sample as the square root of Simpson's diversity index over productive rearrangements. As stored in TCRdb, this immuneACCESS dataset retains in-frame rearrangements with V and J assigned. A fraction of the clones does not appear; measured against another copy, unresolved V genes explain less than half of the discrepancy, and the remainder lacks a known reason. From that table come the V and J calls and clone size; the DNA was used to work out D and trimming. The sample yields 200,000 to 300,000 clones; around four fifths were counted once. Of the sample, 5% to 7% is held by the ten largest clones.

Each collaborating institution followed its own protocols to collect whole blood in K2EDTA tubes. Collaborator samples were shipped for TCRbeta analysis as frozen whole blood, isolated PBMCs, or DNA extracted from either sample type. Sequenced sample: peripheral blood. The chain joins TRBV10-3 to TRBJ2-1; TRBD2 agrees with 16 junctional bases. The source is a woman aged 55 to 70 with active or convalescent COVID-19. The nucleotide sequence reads TGTGCCATCAGTGAAGGGACTAGCGGGAGGGAGGTCTACAATGAGCAGTTCTTC. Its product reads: CAISEGTSGREVYNEQFF.